The clone carrying this T cell receptor (beta chain) is a singleton in its sample. The data belong to a study of blood T cell repertoires in COVID-19. This CDR3 spans 15 amino acids. Germline CDR1 KGHDR, CDR2 SFDVKD. After removal of 2 bases from V and 8 bases from J, the junction contained 7 bases not matched to a gene. Here immunoSEQ multiplex PCR was the method, and the copy in TCRdb shows in-frame clones only, minus some. This sample has 100,000 to 150,000 clones, with under 85% found just once. This clonotype was obtained from a woman aged 55-70 years with acute or convalescent COVID-19. The chain links TRBV24-1 to TRBJ1-2, with 10 bases identical to TRBD1. Input material: peripheral blood. The CDR3 nucleotides are TGTGCCACCAGTGATTACGGGACAGGGGTTGGCGGCTACACCTTC. This encodes CATSDYGTGVGGYTF.